Below are 20 T cell receptor beta chains sequenced from a single sample in a study of human T cells and chemical hapten exposure. TCRdb independently ran MiXCR on the RACE reads; one entry per CDR3 protein. The sample comprises roughly 380,000 distinct CDR3 sequences, approximately 4.4% of which are singletons, and under 3% rests with the top ten. Time point here: patch test 1, 2 weeks after DPC sensitization. Specified treatment: therapeutic diphenylcyclopropenone sensitization with weekly scalp DPC. The sample was whole blood, taken in connection with sensitization to the hapten diphenylcyclopropenone (DPC). The receptors were gathered from a woman between 50 and 59 years old with alopecia areata. Some clones in this sample may be carry-over from other donors' samples.

In its sample, this clonotype was seen a few times. V and J are TRBV7-9 and TRBJ1-1; the match to TRBD1 covers 7 bases. From germline, CDR1 is SEHNR and CDR2 FQNEAQ (reference sequence). V was pared by 5 bases and J by 6 bases, with 9 bases of the junction left unmatched. The CDR3 is made up of 14 amino acids. The CDR3 bases are TGTGCCAGCAGCCCCAGGGGGGGGACGGCTGAAGCTTTCTTT. This sequence encodes CASSPRGGTAEAFF.

This clonotype was counted at least ten times. This chain links TRBV7-9 with TRBJ2-4; a possible D gene is TRBD1 (5 bases). The CDR3 extends over 16 amino acids. The ends were cut back, 1 base at V and 0 bases at J, with 10 bases in the middle. Germline V gene sequence: CDR1 SEHNR, CDR2 FQNEAQ (reference sequence). This CDR3 is CASSLVTGVAKNIQYF. The CDR3 DNA follows: TGTGCCAGCAGCTTAGTTACAGGAGTAGCCAAAAACATTCAGTACTTC.

The V call is TRBV25-1, the J call TRBJ2-3; D tentatively reads TRBD1 or TRBD2 (6 bases each). Germline V gene data show CDR1 as MGHDK and CDR2 as SYGVNS. The CDR3 has 18 amino acids. V gave up 3 bases and J gave up 2 bases, with 21 bases separating them. The CDR3: CASSEATRVGGLTDTQYF. The CDR3 DNA reads as TGTGCCAGCAGTGAGGCAACCCGGGTAGGGGGGCTCACAGATACGCAGTATTTT.

This clonotype was seen a few times. This chain joins TRBV12-5 and TRBJ2-7; D unclear. The V and J ends lost 1 base and 7 bases respectively, with 8 bases between them. Germline V gene lookup returns CDR1 LGHNT and CDR2 FRNRAP. There are 12 residues in the CDR3. In DNA form, the CDR3 reads TGTGCTAGTGGTTTGGGGTCACCGGAGCAGTACTTC. The encoded protein is CASGLGSPEQYF.

Only a few counts were recorded for this clonotype. The rearrangement links TRBV18 to TRBJ1-1, with TRBD1 as a possible D gene (5 bases). The CDR3 contains 12 residues. The V end was cut by 8 bases, the J end by 12 bases, with 19 bases between. Per the germline V gene, CDR1 is KGHSH and CDR2 is LQKENI. CDR3 protein: CASLMTGADSFF. CDR3 bases: TGTGCCAGCCTCATGACCGGGGCAGACTCTTTCTTT. Supplemented by reference TRBV18 and TRBJ1-1, the full variable domain reads NAGVMQNPRHLVRRRGQEARLRCSPMKGHSHVYWYRQLPEEGLKFMVYLQKENIIDESGMPKERFSAEFPKEGPSILRIQQVVRGDSAAYFCASLMTGADSFFGQGTRLTVV.

This chain uses TRBV7-2 with TRBJ1-5; D gene uncertain. The CDR3 length is 15 residues. V was shortened by 4 bases and J by 6 bases, with 16 bases between the two germline ends. Germline-derived CDR1 and CDR2 are SGHTA and FQGNSA. The CDR3 DNA sequence: TGTGCCAGCAGCTCCGGGCGAAGGTCCGGTCAGCCCCAGCATTTT. Translating gives CASSSGRRSGQPQHF.

At least ten counts were recorded for this clonotype. The chain carries TRBV6-1 and TRBJ2-2; the D gene is possibly TRBD1 (5 bases). This CDR3 comprises 14 residues. CDR1 MNHNS and CDR2 SASEGT come from the germline V gene. V shed 3 bases and J shed 4 bases, with 9 bases lying between them. The CDR3 DNA reads TGTGCCAGCAGTGACAGGGAACGCACCGGGGAGCTGTTTTTT. Translating it yields CASSDRERTGELFF.

This clonotype was counted at least ten times. The CDR3 is CASSELENTEAFF. The CDR3 DNA sequence: TGTGCCAGCAGTGAATTGGAGAACACTGAAGCTTTCTTT. The chain has TRBV2 and TRBJ1-1; D is undetermined. The V and J ends lost 2 bases and 1 base respectively, with 5 bases between them. CDR1 and CDR2 (germline): SNHLY, FYNNEI. The CDR3 totals 13 residues.

This clonotype has only a few counts. The chain carries TRBV5-6 and TRBJ1-5, with 8 bases aligning to TRBD1. The length of the CDR3 is 15 residues. Germline values: CDR1 SGHDT, CDR2 YYEEEE. The junction had 4 bases not matched to a gene; V was cut back by 2 bases and J by 3 bases. The CDR3 sequence: CASSFGTGFNQPQHF. The DNA for the CDR3 is TGTGCCAGCAGCTTCGGGACAGGATTCAATCAGCCCCAGCATTTT.

This clonotype has a handful of counts. The gene calls are TRBV7-2 and TRBJ1-5, with a possible D match to TRBD1 (5 bases). Germline CDR1 reads SGHTA; CDR2 reads FQGNSA. CDR3 length: 13 residues. Deletions cut 1 base from V and 9 bases from J, with 10 bases between. In nucleotides, the CDR3 is TGTGCCAGCAGCTTAGAGGGGTTTGTGCCCCAGCATTTT. Residues: CASSLEGFVPQHF. Based on the CDR3 plus reference TRBV7-2 and TRBJ1-5, the full variable domain is GAGVSQSPSNKVTEKGKDVELRCDPISGHTALYWYRQSLGQGLEFLIYFQGNSAPDKSGLPSDRFSAERTGGSVSTLTIQRTQQEDSAVYLCASSLEGFVPQHFGDGTRLSIL.

At least ten counts were recorded for this clonotype. The DNA of the CDR3 is TGTGCCAGCAGCTTAGCAGGGGGCACTGGAAACACCATATATTTT. Protein sequence: CASSLAGGTGNTIYF. V and J are TRBV7-9 and TRBJ1-3, with TRBD1 matching 7 bases. Germline loops: CDR1 SEHNR, CDR2 FQNEAQ (reference sequence). Germline trimming cut 0 bases from V and 2 bases from J; bases unmatched to any gene: 1. This CDR3 is 15 amino acids long.

This clonotype has only a few counts. The rearrangement uses TRBV9 and TRBJ1-2, with 7 bases identical to TRBD1. The CDR3 consists of 16 residues. V lost 4 bases, J lost 1 base, and 10 bases stayed unmatched. Germline CDR1 and CDR2: SGDLS and YYNGEE. CDR3: CASSTRATGSNYGYTF. CDR3 nucleotide sequence: TGTGCCAGCAGCACCCGTGCGACAGGGAGTAACTATGGCTACACCTTC. Full variable domain (outside the CDR3, taken from reference TRBV9 and TRBJ1-2): DSGVTQTPKHLITATGQRVTLRCSPRSGDLSVYWYQQSLDQGLQFLIQYYNGEERAKGNILERFSAQQFPDLHSELNLSSLELGDSALYFCASSTRATGSNYGYTFGSGTRLTVV.

The chain links TRBV7-2 to TRBJ2-2; D uncertain. Looked up from germline, CDR1 is SGHTA and CDR2 is FQGNSA. The CDR3 is 16 amino acids. V was trimmed by 5 bases and J by 0 bases, leaving 13 bases between them. CDR3 in DNA: TGTGCCAGCAGCCGAGACTCTCCCGCGAACACCGGGGAGCTGTTTTTT. Amino acids: CASSRDSPANTGELFF. Together with reference TRBV7-2 and TRBJ2-2, the CDR3 gives the full variable domain: GAGVSQSPSNKVTEKGKDVELRCDPISGHTALYWYRQSLGQGLEFLIYFQGNSAPDKSGLPSDRFSAERTGGSVSTLTIQRTQQEDSAVYLCASSRDSPANTGELFFGEGSRLTVL.

The rearrangement links TRBV30 to TRBJ1-2; D unclear. The CDR3 consists of 12 residues. V was shortened by 4 bases and J by 5 bases, with 11 bases between the two germline ends. CDR1 and CDR2 from the germline V gene are GTSNPN and SVGIG (reference sequence). CDR3 sequence (DNA): TGTGCCTGGAACCTAGACATTTATGGCTACACCTTC. Residues: CAWNLDIYGYTF.

The rearrangement joins TRBV6-5 to TRBJ1-4; weak D call: TRBD1 (6 bases). Germline lookup yields CDR1 MNHEY and CDR2 SVGAGI. The CDR3 is 17 amino acids. V lost 6 bases to trimming and J lost 2 bases, with 19 bases between them. CDR3 residues: CASSEGEEFGTNEKLFF. Here the CDR3 DNA reads TGTGCCAGCAGCGAGGGGGAGGAATTTGGCACTAATGAAAAACTGTTTTTT.

The chain joins TRBV6-5 to TRBJ2-2; 10 bases align to TRBD2. The CDR3 has 18 residues. V lost 0 bases, J lost 5 bases, and 9 bases stayed unmatched. Germline CDR1 reads MNHEY; CDR2 reads SVGAGI. This CDR3 reads CASSYSTASGSGTGELFF. CDR3 bases: TGTGCCAGCAGTTACTCGACGGCTAGCGGGAGTGGTACCGGGGAGCTGTTTTTT.

Concerning this clonotype: A much larger clone lies one base from this, so it may be a read error. The chain links TRBV12-3 or TRBV12-4 to TRBJ2-3; D may correspond to TRBD1 or TRBD2 (5 bases each). With 5 bases removed from V and 8 bases from J, the gap between germline ends came to 14 bases. The CDR3 has 13 amino acids. The CDR3 DNA reads as TGTGCCAGCAGTGTCCGGGACCTAGGTACGCAGTATTTT. Its translation is CASSVRDLGTQYF.

The rearrangement uses TRBV20-1 and TRBJ1-2; D unresolved. The CDR3 covers 14 residues. Trimming cost V 0 bases and J 6 bases, with 14 bases left between them. CDR1 DFQATT and CDR2 SNEGSKA come from the germline V gene (reference sequence). CDR3 bases: TGCAGTGCTAGAGATCGGTCCCTTGGGGATGGCTACACCTTC. Its translation is CSARDRSLGDGYTF.

This clonotype was found many times. The rearrangement uses TRBV27 and TRBJ1-5; D is uncertain. In germline, CDR1 is MNHEY, CDR2 SMNVEV (reference sequence). There are 13 residues in the CDR3. V was cut by 4 bases and J by 8 bases, with 12 bases left in between. CDR3 DNA sequence: TGTGCCAGCAGTTATGGTCCTCAGGAGCCCCAGCATTTT. Encoded protein: CASSYGPQEPQHF.

The gene calls are TRBV6-5 and TRBJ2-7, with 9 bases matching TRBD1. Unmatched junction bases numbered 11, after V lost 4 bases and J lost 4 bases. Germline lookup yields CDR1 MNHEY and CDR2 SVGAGI. The CDR3 is 16 residues long. The CDR3 spells CASSFTFDRGGYEQYF. The CDR3 nucleotides read TGTGCCAGCAGTTTCACCTTTGACAGGGGGGGATACGAGCAGTACTTC.